Below are 16 T cell receptor beta chains sequenced from a single sample in a study of T cell responses to AZD1222 COVID-19 vaccine. Here immunoSEQ multiplex PCR was the method, and the copy in TCRdb shows in-frame clones only, minus some. The sample lists tens of thousands of clones, roughly 87% seen once, with around a sixth in the top ten. Sequences were derived from peripheral blood, sampled on day 0 of AZD1222 vaccination. The receptors were gathered from an adult in good health.

The rearrangement uses TRBV6-2 or TRBV6-3 and TRBJ2-3; possibly TRBD1 for D (6 bases). V lost 5 bases to trimming and J lost 3 bases, with 9 bases between them. The CDR3 consists of 13 residues. Per the germline V gene, CDR1 is MNHEY and CDR2 is SVGEGT. In DNA, the CDR3 is TGTGCCAGCAGTCACAGGGAAACAGATACGCAGTATTTT. It translates to CASSHRETDTQYF.

The rearrangement joins TRBV2 to TRBJ2-5; 7 positions match TRBD2. The length of the CDR3 is 12 residues. The V segment lost 7 bases and the J segment 2 bases; nucleotides outside the gene matches: 1. Germline V gives CDR1 SNHLY, CDR2 FYNNEI. The chain's CDR3 is CASMREQETQYF. As DNA, the CDR3 is TGTGCCAGCATGCGGGAGCAAGAGACCCAGTACTTC.

This clone appeared once. J is TRBJ2-3 and V is TRBV19; maybe TRBD2 (6 bases). The CDR3 has 14 residues. In germline, CDR1 is LNHDA, CDR2 SQIVND (reference sequence). Trimming pared 3 bases from V and 2 bases from J, leaving 9 bases between. The CDR3 bases are TGTGCCAGTAGTATCGCGGGAAACACAGATACGCAGTATTTT. It codes for CASSIAGNTDTQYF.

The chain uses TRBV7-9 and TRBJ2-1; D is undetermined. Looked up from germline, CDR1 is SEHNR and CDR2 is FQNEAQ (reference sequence). Deletions cut 5 bases from V and 2 bases from J, with 13 bases between. The CDR3 has 15 residues. The CDR3 nucleotides are TGTGCCAGCAGCCGACCTATTGGGCCCTACAATGAGCAGTTCTTC. This translates into CASSRPIGPYNEQFF.

This chain joins TRBV7-9 and TRBJ1-2; 9 bases align to TRBD1. Germline CDR1 SEHNR, CDR2 FQNEAQ (reference sequence). The CDR3 has 13 amino acids. V lost 4 bases to trimming and J lost 8 bases; unmatched junction nucleotides: 5. CDR3 sequence reads: CASSSPGTGGYTF. The CDR3 coding sequence is TGTGCCAGCAGCTCCCCCGGGACAGGGGGCTACACCTTC.

This chain connects TRBV7-2 to TRBJ2-2, with TRBD1 matching over 7 bases. This CDR3 is 16 amino acids long. Trimming removed 3 bases from V and 6 bases from J; junction bases left unmatched: 10. The germline gives CDR1 SGHTA, CDR2 FQGNSA. The CDR3 loop reads CASSFPPGGLAGELFF. CDR3 nucleotide sequence: TGTGCCAGCAGCTTTCCCCCAGGGGGTCTAGCCGGGGAGCTGTTTTTT.

The rearrangement links TRBV6-5 to TRBJ2-1, with D perhaps given as TRBD1 or TRBD2 (5 bases each). This CDR3 contains 15 residues. Trimming took 8 bases from V and 4 from J, leaving 18 bases between them. CDR1 MNHEY and CDR2 SVGAGI come from the germline V gene. The CDR3 here is CASLVTRGEYNEQFF. CDR3 coding DNA: TGTGCCAGCCTTGTCACTAGAGGGGAATACAATGAGCAGTTCTTC.

CDR3 region: CASSNVEKLFF. The CDR3 DNA reads TGTGCCAGCAGTAATGTGGAAAAACTGTTTTTT. The rearrangement joins TRBV6-2 or TRBV6-3 to TRBJ1-4; D is unresolved. The ends were cut back, 5 bases at V and 8 bases at J, with 6 bases in the middle. The CDR3 has 11 residues. Germline lookup yields CDR1 MNHEY and CDR2 SVGEGT.

This clone was counted a few times. The chain is built from TRBV9 and TRBJ2-2, with 7 positions matching TRBD1. The CDR3 covers 16 residues. Per the germline V gene, CDR1 is SGDLS and CDR2 is YYNGEE. V gave up 0 bases and J gave up 4 bases; unmatched junction bases: 6. Here the CDR3 DNA reads TGTGCCAGCAGCGTAGTAGGGGGCCGAGGCACCGGGGAGCTGTTTTTT. It encodes CASSVVGGRGTGELFF.

The chain links TRBV5-8 to TRBJ1-4; D remains ambiguous. Germline V gene sequence: CDR1 SGHTS, CDR2 YDEGEE. The CDR3 has 14 residues. V lost 1 base, J lost 8 bases, and 12 bases lay in between. CDR3 amino acids: CASSLLRVGEKLFF. CDR3 coding DNA: TGTGCCAGCAGCTTGCTAAGGGTTGGGGAAAAACTGTTTTTT.

This chain uses TRBV6-5 with TRBJ1-5; 7 bases map to TRBD1. The CDR3 extends over 13 amino acids. Germline lookup yields CDR1 MNHEY and CDR2 SVGAGI. V trimming: 7 bases; J trimming: 7 bases; junction bases outside the gene matches: 7. In DNA, the CDR3 is TGTGCCAGCAAACGCGACAGGGAACAGCCCCAGCATTTT. Translating it yields CASKRDREQPQHF.

The chain uses TRBV4-2 and TRBJ2-1, with D possibly TRBD1 on 5 matching bases. The CDR3 is 14 amino acids. Germline assignment: CDR1 LGHNA and CDR2 YNFKEQ. V lost 0 bases and J lost 4, with 7 bases in between. The chain's CDR3 is CASSQDQGYNEQFF. CDR3 nucleotides: TGTGCCAGCAGCCAAGATCAGGGTTACAATGAGCAGTTCTTC.

The chain carries TRBV5-1 and TRBJ1-6; D gene unclear. This CDR3 has 15 amino acids. V was shortened by 0 bases and J by 7 bases, with 11 bases between the two germline ends. Germline values: CDR1 SGHRS, CDR2 YFSETQ. CDR3 region: CASSLELQRNSPLHF. CDR3 in DNA: TGCGCCAGCAGCTTGGAACTACAGAGAAATTCACCCCTCCACTTT.

This clone came up a few times. The chain has TRBV2 and TRBJ2-7; D remains unclear. V was cut by 8 bases and J by 2 bases, with 16 bases left in between. Germline-derived CDR1 and CDR2 are SNHLY and FYNNEI. This CDR3 spans 14 amino acids. The CDR3 nucleotides read TGTGCCAGCGCGCTATATACCGCTCCCTACGAGCAGTACTTC. Protein: CASALYTAPYEQYF.

The CDR3 here is CASSPMGTSGSNEQFF. CDR3 coding DNA: TGTGCCAGCAGCCCAATGGGGACTAGCGGCTCCAATGAGCAGTTCTTC. The chain links TRBV7-3 to TRBJ2-1, with 11 bases matching TRBD2. From germline, CDR1 is SGHTA and CDR2 FQGTGA. Trimming took 5 bases from V and 6 from J; bases not matched to a gene: 9. This CDR3 is built from 16 residues.

DNA for the CDR3: TGTGCCAGCTCACTAACCCAGGGACAGGCGGATTTCTTT. It translates to CASSLTQGQADFF. The chain recombines TRBV18 with TRBJ1-1; TRBD1 agrees at 8 bases. Germline CDR1 KGHSH, CDR2 LQKENI. J lost 13 bases, V lost 4 bases, and 11 bases had no gene match. CDR3 size: 13 residues.